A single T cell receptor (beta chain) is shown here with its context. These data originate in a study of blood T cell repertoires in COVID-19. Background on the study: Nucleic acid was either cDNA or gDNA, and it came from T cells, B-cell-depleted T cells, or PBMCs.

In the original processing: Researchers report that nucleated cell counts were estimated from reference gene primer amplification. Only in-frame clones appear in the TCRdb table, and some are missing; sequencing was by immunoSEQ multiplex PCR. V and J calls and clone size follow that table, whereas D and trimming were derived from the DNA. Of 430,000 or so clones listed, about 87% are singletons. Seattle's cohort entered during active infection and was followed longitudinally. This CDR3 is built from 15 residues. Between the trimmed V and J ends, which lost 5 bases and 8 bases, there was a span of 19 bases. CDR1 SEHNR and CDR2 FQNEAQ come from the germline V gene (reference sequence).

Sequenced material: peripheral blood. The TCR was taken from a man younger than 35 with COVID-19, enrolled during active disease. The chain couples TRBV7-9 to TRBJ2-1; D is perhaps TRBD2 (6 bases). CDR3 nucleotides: TGTGCCAGCAGCCAGAGGGCGACTAGTTTGGATGAGCAGTTCTTC. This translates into CASSQRATSLDEQFF.